What follows are 5 T cell receptor beta chains derived from one specimen sequenced in a study of blood T cell repertoires in COVID-19. Repertoires were generated with immunoSEQ multiplex PCR, while TCRdb's copy carries only in-frame clones and drops some. The sample carries 100,000 to 150,000 clones, more than 60% recorded once. Sequences were obtained from peripheral blood. These receptors were collected from a woman aged 70-85 years with acute or convalescent COVID-19.

J is TRBJ2-7 and V is TRBV11-2, with 10 bases fitting TRBD1. The trim removed 1 base at V and 7 bases at J, leaving 4 bases unmatched. The CDR3 extends over 14 amino acids. Germline lookup yields CDR1 SGHAT and CDR2 FQNNGV. This CDR3 reads CASSLGQGAEEQYF. CDR3 DNA sequence: TGTGCCAGCAGCTTAGGACAGGGGGCTGAGGAGCAGTACTTC.

V usage is TRBV6-5 and J usage is TRBJ1-5; the D gene is possibly TRBD1 (5 bases). Germline V gene data show CDR1 as MNHEY and CDR2 as SVGAGI. The CDR3 runs 14 residues. Trimming stripped 11 bases from V and 0 bases from J, with 14 bases between. This chain's CDR3 is CAVAWGDSNQPQHF. The CDR3 coding sequence is TGTGCCGTCGCCTGGGGGGATAGCAATCAGCCCCAGCATTTT.

In the case of this clone: This specimen includes other DNA sequences encoding the same CDR3. This chain uses TRBV30 with TRBJ1-3; D is unresolved. V was shortened by 0 bases and J by 0 bases, with 6 bases between the two germline ends. The CDR3 has 14 amino acids. From germline, CDR1 is GTSNPN and CDR2 SVGIG (reference sequence). The CDR3, as DNA: TGTGCCTGGAGTGTAGGGAGCTCTGGAAACACCATATATTTT. Translating it yields CAWSVGSSGNTIYF.

This chain connects TRBV7-8 to TRBJ2-2; 13 bases fit TRBD2. V gave up 5 bases and J gave up 4 bases; unmatched junction bases: 4. CDR3 size: 16 residues. Germline CDR1 is SGHVS and CDR2 is FQNEAQ. As DNA, the CDR3 is TGTGCCAGCAGCCTCGGACTAGCGGGAGTCACCGGGGAGCTGTTTTTT. Translating it yields CASSLGLAGVTGELFF.

The chain employs TRBV6-1 and TRBJ2-5, with D tentatively TRBD1 (6 bases). V dropped 1 base and J dropped 5 bases, with 17 bases sitting between them. The V gene's germline CDR1 is MNHNS and CDR2 SASEGT. The CDR3 has 16 amino acids. The CDR3 loop is CASSEGWQGSGETQYF. CDR3 bases: TGTGCCAGCAGTGAAGGGTGGCAGGGGAGCGGCGAGACCCAGTACTTC.